The 13 T cell receptor beta chains presented below share a single source sample, sequenced in a study of identical twins. TCRdb passed the 5' RACE reads through MiXCR, listing each CDR3 protein once. This table has about 900,000 distinct CDR3 sequences, over 9% appearing once. In addition, the sample was reused for a study of yellow fever vaccine responses in identical twins.

The specimen sequenced was PBMCs. These receptors were taken from a woman aged 18-30 years in good health.

This clonotype was detected a few times. V gene TRBV4-2 combines with J gene TRBJ2-5; TRBD1 is a possible D gene (6 bases). V was trimmed by 0 bases and J by 1 base, leaving 6 bases between them. CDR3 size: 14 residues. The germline CDR1 and CDR2 sequences are LGHNA and YNFKEQ. The CDR3 DNA reads as TGTGCCAGCAGCCAAGAGGACAGCCAAGAGACCCAGTACTTC. Translating gives CASSQEDSQETQYF.

V usage is TRBV15 and J usage is TRBJ2-2; 12 bases are shared with TRBD2. Losses at the gene ends were 0 bases for V and 7 bases for J; bases not matched to a gene: 6. Germline CDR1 and CDR2: LNHNV and YYDKDF (reference sequence). This CDR3 has 17 residues. The CDR3 sequence: CATSRELAGGPGGELFF. The CDR3 nucleotides are TGTGCCACCAGCAGAGAGCTAGCGGGAGGGCCGGGCGGGGAGCTGTTTTTT. The complete variable domain, with remaining parts taken from reference TRBV15 and TRBJ2-2, reads DAMVIQNPRYQVTQFGKPVTLSCSQTLNHNVMYWYQQKSSQAPKLLFHYYDKDFNNEADTPDNFQSRRPNTSFCFLDIRSPGLGDTAMYLCATSRELAGGPGGELFFGEGSRLTVL.

This clonotype was picked up a small number of times. V usage is TRBV24-1 and J usage is TRBJ2-3; perhaps TRBD1 as D (5 bases). From germline, CDR1 is KGHDR and CDR2 SFDVKD. Trimming pared 4 bases from V and 7 bases from J, leaving 11 bases between. This CDR3 region has 13 residues. CDR3 bases: TGTGCCACCAGTGAGGGGCCGACCAATACGCAGTATTTT. Translation: CATSEGPTNTQYF.

This clonotype appeared a few times. This chain connects TRBV28 to TRBJ1-2; D is perhaps TRBD1 (5 bases). The V and J ends lost 4 bases and 8 bases respectively, with 11 bases between them. The CDR3 totals 12 residues. Germline V gene lookup returns CDR1 MDHEN and CDR2 SYDVKM. Written as DNA, the CDR3 is TGTGCCAGCAGTTGGGGGGGTTGGGGCTACACCTTC. It yields the protein CASSWGGWGYTF.

This clonotype was seen a few times. V gene TRBV11-2 combines with J gene TRBJ2-7; 10 nucleotides align to TRBD2. Germline V gene data show CDR1 as SGHAT and CDR2 as FQNNGV. This CDR3 is built from 15 residues. The V segment lost 5 bases and the J segment 4 bases; nucleotides outside the gene matches: 8. The CDR3 reads CASSRSGGAGYEQYV. Written as DNA, the CDR3 is TGTGCCAGCAGCCGGAGCGGGGGGGCCGGTTACGAGCAGTACGTC.

The CDR3 region has the DNA TGCAGCGTTCGGGACAGGGGGCGGGGGGAGACCCAGTACTTC. Its protein is CSVRDRGRGETQYF. The chain links TRBV29-1 to TRBJ2-5, with 12 bases aligning to TRBD1. Germline CDR1 is SQVTM and CDR2 is ANQGSEA. J gave up 5 bases and V 5 bases, and 6 bases lay outside the gene matches. The CDR3 contains 14 residues.

The sample holds many counts of this clonotype. The CDR3 sequence: CASSTWTSGTYNEQFF. Written as DNA, the CDR3 is TGCGCCAGCAGCACCTGGACTAGCGGGACCTACAATGAGCAGTTCTTC. V is TRBV5-1 and J is TRBJ2-1, with 12 positions matching TRBD2. The CDR3 runs to 16 residues. CDR1 SGHRS and CDR2 YFSETQ come from the germline V gene. Losses at the gene ends were 4 bases for V and 2 bases for J; bases not matched to a gene: 4.

This clonotype was detected many times. The chain employs TRBV4-2 and TRBJ2-1; TRBD2 matches at 12 bases. Germline V gene sequence: CDR1 LGHNA, CDR2 YNFKEQ. This CDR3 is built from 18 residues. V lost 0 bases, J lost 5 bases, and 8 bases stayed unmatched. The CDR3 bases are TGTGCCAGCAGCCAAGATGGACTAGCGGGACAAAGGGACAATGAGCAGTTCTTC. Translating gives CASSQDGLAGQRDNEQFF.

This clonotype was observed a few times. The V and J genes are TRBV7-9 and TRBJ2-7, with D possibly called TRBD1 or TRBD2 (6 bases each). Trimming removed 4 bases from V and 5 bases from J, with 12 bases in between. CDR1 SEHNR and CDR2 FQNEAQ come from the germline V gene (reference sequence). The length of the CDR3 is 13 residues. CDR3 in amino acids: CASSSGGGNEQYV. The CDR3 nucleotides read TGTGCCAGCAGCTCAGGAGGGGGAAACGAGCAGTACGTC.

The CDR3 sequence is CASSPGLDSGANVLTF. As DNA, the CDR3 is TGTGCCAGCAGTCCGGGACTGGACTCTGGGGCCAACGTCCTGACTTTC. The chain recombines TRBV28 with TRBJ2-6; D possibly corresponds to TRBD2 (6 bases). In germline, CDR1 is MDHEN, CDR2 SYDVKM. V shed 5 bases and J shed 0 bases, with 11 bases lying between them. The CDR3 contains 16 residues.

There are many counts of this clonotype. The chain combines TRBV12-3 or TRBV12-4 with TRBJ1-5; TRBD1 is a possible D gene (6 bases). The CDR3 length is 14 residues. Trimming pared 2 bases from V and 5 bases from J, leaving 10 bases between. The CDR3 sequence is CASSLSGADQPQHF. The CDR3 nucleotides are TGTGCCAGCAGTTTATCAGGGGCCGATCAGCCCCAGCATTTT.

This clonotype appeared many times. The genes are TRBV5-1 and TRBJ2-3; D gene unclear. Trimming stripped 0 bases from V and 2 bases from J, with 7 bases between. The CDR3 loop spans 14 amino acids. Germline V CDR1 and CDR2: SGHRS, YFSETQ. CDR3 in amino acids: CASSLALDTDTQYF. CDR3 nucleotide sequence: TGCGCCAGCAGCTTGGCTCTGGACACAGATACGCAGTATTTT.

The chain combines TRBV2 with TRBJ2-3; TRBD2 agrees at 11 bases. J gave up 2 bases and V 9 bases, and 7 bases lay outside the gene matches. CDR1 and CDR2 (germline): SNHLY, FYNNEI. This CDR3 region has 15 residues. CDR3 amino acids: CASSGTSGFTDTQYF. DNA of the CDR3: TGTGCCAGTTCCGGGACTAGCGGCTTCACAGATACGCAGTATTTT. Complete variable domain (other parts from reference TRBV2 and TRBJ2-3): EPEVTQTPSHQVTQMGQEVILRCVPISNHLYFYWYRQILGQKVEFLVSFYNNEISEKSEIFDDQFSVERPDGSNFTLKIRSTKLEDSAMYFCASSGTSGFTDTQYFGPGTRLTVL.